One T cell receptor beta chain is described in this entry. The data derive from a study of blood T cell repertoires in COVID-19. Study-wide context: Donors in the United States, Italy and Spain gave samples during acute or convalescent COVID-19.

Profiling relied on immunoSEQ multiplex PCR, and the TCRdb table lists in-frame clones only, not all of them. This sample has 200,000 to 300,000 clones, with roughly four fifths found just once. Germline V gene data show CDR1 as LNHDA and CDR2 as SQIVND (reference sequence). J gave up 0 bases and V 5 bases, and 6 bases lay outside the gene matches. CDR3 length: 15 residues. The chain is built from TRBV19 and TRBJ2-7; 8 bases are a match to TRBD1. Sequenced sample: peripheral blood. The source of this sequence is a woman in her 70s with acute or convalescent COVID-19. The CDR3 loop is CASSGFGTGSYEQYF. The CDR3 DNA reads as TGTGCCAGTAGTGGATTTGGGACAGGCTCCTACGAGCAGTACTTC.